This T cell receptor beta chain was identified during a study of shared clonotypes between healthy human individuals. This clone was found once. Produced via immunoSEQ multiplex PCR; TCRdb's table is partial and in-frame only. The data hold some 2 million clones, with roughly 96% observed a single time. This receptor was taken from a man between 18 and 35 years old in good health. Sequenced: naive CD4+ T cells sorted from blood. Subset defined: CD45RA+ positively selected.

The CDR3 region is CASSADLGLIPANYGYTF. CDR3 DNA sequence: TGTGCCAGCAGCGCCGATTTAGGCCTCATTCCCGCTAACTATGGCTACACCTTC. The chain recombines TRBV7-9 with TRBJ1-2; no clear D. The germline gives CDR1 SEHNR, CDR2 FQNEAQ (reference sequence). The CDR3 contains 18 residues. V lost 5 bases and J lost 0, with 22 bases in between. Together with reference TRBV7-9 and TRBJ1-2, the CDR3 gives the full variable domain: DTGVSQNPRHKITKRGQNVTFRCDPISEHNRLYWYRQTLGQGPEFLTYFQNEAQLEKSRLLSDRFSAERPKGSFSTLEIQRTEQGDSAMYLCASSADLGLIPANYGYTFGSGTRLTVV.